The clone carrying this T cell receptor (beta chain) was found many times. The record originates from a study of regulatory T cells in long-lasting Graves disease. The CDR3 is made up of 16 amino acids. Germline lookup yields CDR1 SGHVS and CDR2 FNYEAQ. Trimming took off 1 base at V and 5 bases at J, with 15 bases between the two ends. Library construction for TCR beta used iRepertoire HTBI primers and Arm-PCR of CDR3 regions. In the source study's methods: Across all samples, just over 60 TRBV segments and roughly 14 TRBJ segments were identified. TCRdb ran MiXCR on the multiplex PCR reads and lists one entry per CDR3 protein. The V and J calls were not made by the authors but by TCRdb's processing. The sample has under 500,000 distinct CDR3 sequences; 16% are singletons. Time point here: newly diagnosed GD, antithyroid drugs for less than 3 months. After RNA was extracted from PBMCs, the TCR library was made from it. Graves' disease diagnosis followed American Thyroid Association guidelines.

These data were also filed under a second study, of T cells in Graves' hyperthyroidism and ophthalmopathy. That report notes: Through a model of 13 V-J features, ophthalmopathy was separated from stable hyperthyroidism.

The rearrangement uses TRBV7-6 and TRBJ2-1; D call uncertain. Here the sequenced sample was peripheral blood mononuclear cells (PBMCs), taken at new diagnosis, from a patient treated with antithyroid drugs. The receptor's source is a woman in her 30s with Graves disease. CDR3 loop: CASSLEGAEGHNEQFF. The CDR3 DNA reads TGTGCCAGCAGCTTAGAAGGTGCCGAAGGCCACAATGAGCAGTTCTTC.